This T cell receptor beta chain was sequenced during a study of T-cell memory formation after mild COVID-19 (dated by TCRdb to about 2021). As for the study more broadly: TCR sequence clusters from the two donors were largely donor specific. In a couple of donors, T-cell clones that expanded and contracted after mild COVID-19 were tracked by sequencing TCRalpha and TCRbeta repertoires over time. The cohort was made up of two young adult volunteers, one female and one male, who were previously healthy. Overall study outcomes, separate from this receptor: The detection of some responding clones in pre-infection memory suggests that pre-existing cross-reactive memory T cells joined the SARS-CoV-2 response. Contracting CD4+ clones were located mainly in the CM and EM memory subsets, whereas CD8+ clones were found to be enriched in EMRA. Whether the second-wave clones peaking on day 37 were SARS-CoV-2 specific was not confirmed. The study included only a couple of mild cases, and larger cohorts that include severe cases with pre-infection samples were judged to be necessary. Balanced CD4/CD8 phenotypes were observed for clones contracting from day 15 to 85, whereas a bias towards CD4+ was observed for a second wave of clones expanding from day 15 to 37.

As encoded in the germline V gene, CDR1 is MGHRA while CDR2 is YSYEKL. The CDR3 sequence holds 16 residues, the cysteine and phenylalanine included. Kept here is only the CDR3 DNA, which spans 48 bases and is read in frame from base 1. Between the V and J ends, shortened by 3 bases and 7 bases respectively, the junction contains 21 bases. To note about this clonotype: Its antigen remains unidentified. Nothing much larger sits one base from this clone, and base qualities are not available.

Ficoll-Paque density gradient centrifugation was the method used to isolate PBMCs. Sequencing relied on an Illumina NovaSeq 6000. cDNA libraries for TCRalpha and TCRbeta were prepared by 5'RACE using constant-segment primers, with sample barcodes and unique molecular identifiers added. RNA was extracted from every sample with Trizol reagent. Amplification of the libraries took two PCR steps, and the second step added a second sample barcode plus Illumina TruSeq adapters. Sequencing of libraries was performed on an Illumina NovaSeq with 2 x 150 bp paired-end reads. In the paper's pipeline: Reads were demultiplexed and collapsed into UMI-guided consensus sequences with migec v1.2.7. Using mixcr v2.1.11, UMI consensuses were aligned to TRA and TRB V and J templates and then assembled into clonotypes. A clonotype was counted as expanded or contracted only when both edgeR and NoisET called the clonotype significant, with the noise models trained on biological replicates. For edgeR calls, the thresholds were a false discovery rate-adjusted p below 0.01 and a log2 fold-change of 1. As an exploratory analysis of dynamics, max-normalized trajectories of the 1000 most abundant clonotypes were examined with PCA combined with hierarchical clustering. The CD4 or CD8 phenotype of responding clones was assigned using the separately sequenced CD4+ and CD8+ repertoires. TCRdb trimmed public reads at Q25 via fastp, called clones via MiXCR and kept in-frame beta chains. Each entry merges the rows of one CDR3 protein and shows their most common DNA and genes. TCRdb, not the authors, supplied the V and J calls. This sample has approximately 350,000 distinct CDR3 sequences in its table, and 10% to 15% of those were observed once. The top ten constitute 20% to 25% of the sample.

Rearrangement joined TRBV4-1 to TRBJ2-5; TRBD2 could be the D gene, as 7 bases match. This clonotype was obtained from a man between 18 and 35 years old who had mild COVID-19 (a few samples of this study predate the infection). The sample titles of this study are shuffled in the database, so cell type and time point are left out; the donor was told from shared clones. The sequencing sample was made of PBMCs or a T cell subset sorted from them (not recorded which). The CDR3: CASSQGLAGAPGTQYF. The nucleotide sequence is TGCGCCAGCAGCCAGGGTTTGGCGGGGGCCCCCGGGACCCAGTACTTC.